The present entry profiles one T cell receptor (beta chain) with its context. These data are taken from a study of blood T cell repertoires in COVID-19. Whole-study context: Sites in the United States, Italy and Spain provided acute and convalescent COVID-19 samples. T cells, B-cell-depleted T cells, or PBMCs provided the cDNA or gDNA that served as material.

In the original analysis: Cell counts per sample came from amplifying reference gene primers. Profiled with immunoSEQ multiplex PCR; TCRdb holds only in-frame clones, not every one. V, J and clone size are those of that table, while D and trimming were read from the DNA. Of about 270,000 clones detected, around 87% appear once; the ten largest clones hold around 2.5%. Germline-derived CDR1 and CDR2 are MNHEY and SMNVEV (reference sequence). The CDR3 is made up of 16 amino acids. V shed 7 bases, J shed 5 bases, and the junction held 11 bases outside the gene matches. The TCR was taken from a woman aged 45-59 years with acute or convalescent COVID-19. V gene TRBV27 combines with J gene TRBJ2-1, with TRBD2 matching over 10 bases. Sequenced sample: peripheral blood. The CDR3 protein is CASTSWLAGVDNEQFF. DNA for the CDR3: TGTGCCAGCACTTCATGGCTAGCGGGAGTCGACAATGAGCAGTTCTTC.